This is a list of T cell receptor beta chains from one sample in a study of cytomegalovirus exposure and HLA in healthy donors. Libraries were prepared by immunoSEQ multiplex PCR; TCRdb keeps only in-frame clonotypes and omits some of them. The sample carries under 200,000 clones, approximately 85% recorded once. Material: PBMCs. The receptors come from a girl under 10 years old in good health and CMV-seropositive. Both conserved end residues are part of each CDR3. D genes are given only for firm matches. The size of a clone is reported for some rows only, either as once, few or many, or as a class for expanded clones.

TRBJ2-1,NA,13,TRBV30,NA,TGTGCCTGGAGTGTACGAGGGCCCAATGAGCAGTTCTTC,CAWSVRGPNEQFF
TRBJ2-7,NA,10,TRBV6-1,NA,TGTGCCAGCAGGCTCGAGTCGTCGTACTTC,CASRLESSYF
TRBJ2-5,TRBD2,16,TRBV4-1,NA,TGCGCCAGCAGCCATTTAGTAGCGGGGTATAAAGAGACCCAGTACTTC,CASSHLVAGYKETQYF
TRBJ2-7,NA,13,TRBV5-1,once,TGCGCCAGCAGCTGGTCAGGCCCCTACGAGCAGTACTTC,CASSWSGPYEQYF
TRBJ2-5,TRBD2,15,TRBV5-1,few,TGCGCCAGCAGCTTGGTTCCAAGCGGGACCGAGACCCAGTACTTC,CASSLVPSGTETQYF
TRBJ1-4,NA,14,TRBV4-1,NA,TGCGCCAGCAGCCAAGATACGGCTAATGAAAAACTGTTTTTT,CASSQDTANEKLFF
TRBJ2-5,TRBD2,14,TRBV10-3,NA,TGTGCCATCAGTGTGGGGGGAGGGGCAGAGACCCAGTACTTC,CAISVGGGAETQYF
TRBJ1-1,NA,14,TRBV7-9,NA,TGTGCCAGCAGCTTGGGGGGTCGGGACACTGAAGCTTTCTTT,CASSLGGRDTEAFF
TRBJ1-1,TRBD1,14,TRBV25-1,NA,TGTGCCAGCAGTGCGCAGGGGGCGCGCACTGAAGCTTTCTTT,CASSAQGARTEAFF
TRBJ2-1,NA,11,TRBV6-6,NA,TGTGCCAGCCAGCAGGTCAATGAGCAGTTCTTC,CASQQVNEQFF
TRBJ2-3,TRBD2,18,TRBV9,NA,TGTGCCAGCAGCGTAGGATTCGACGGGAGGGCCCTGCCAGATACGCAGTATTTT,CASSVGFDGRALPDTQYF
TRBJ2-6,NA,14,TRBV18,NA,TGTGCCAGCTCACCGTGGAGTCCTCGTATCGACCTGACTTTC,CASSPWSPRIDLTF
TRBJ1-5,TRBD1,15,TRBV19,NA,TGTGCCAGTAAGCCTGACAGGGGTCGGAATCAGCCCCAGCATTTT,CASKPDRGRNQPQHF
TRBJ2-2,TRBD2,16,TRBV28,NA,TGTGCCAGCAGTCCCTTCAGCGGGGGGGACACCGGGGAGCTGTTTTTT,CASSPFSGGDTGELFF
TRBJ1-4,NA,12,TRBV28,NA,TGTGCCAGCAGTTTATTATCTCGGAAACTGTTTTTT,CASSLLSRKLFF
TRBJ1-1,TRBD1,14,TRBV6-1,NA,TGTGCCAGCAGTGAATTTTACAGGGGCACTGAAGCTTTTTTT,CASSEFYRGTEAFF
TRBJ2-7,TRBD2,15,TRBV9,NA,TGTGCCAGCAGCGTAGAGGCGGGAGGGGCGCCCGAGCAGTACTTC,CASSVEAGGAPEQYF
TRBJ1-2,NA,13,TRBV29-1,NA,TGCAGCGTTGAACGGGGGGCGGGCTATGGCTACACCTTC,CSVERGAGYGYTF
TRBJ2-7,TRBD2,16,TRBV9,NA,TGTGCCAGCAGCCCCCGGGGGGGGTTGAGCTCCTACGAGCAGTACTTC,CASSPRGGLSSYEQYF
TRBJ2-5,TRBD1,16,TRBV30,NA,TGTGCCTGGGGACAGCCGGGACAGGGTTTTCAAGAGACCCAGTACTTC,CAWGQPGQGFQETQYF
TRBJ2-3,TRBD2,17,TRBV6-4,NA,TGTGCCAGCAGTGACACACCCGGCACTAGCGGCACAGATACGCAGTATTTT,CASSDTPGTSGTDTQYF
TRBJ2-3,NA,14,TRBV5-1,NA,TGCGCCAGCAGCAGGAGGTTGGCGAGCGATACGCAGTATTTT,CASSRRLASDTQYF
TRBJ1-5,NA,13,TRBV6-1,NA,TGTGCCAGCAGTCGGGAGGGCAATCAGCCCCAGCATTTT,CASSREGNQPQHF
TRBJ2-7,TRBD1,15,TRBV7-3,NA,TGTGCCAGCAGCTTAACAGGACAGGGGCCACTCGAGCAGTACTTC,CASSLTGQGPLEQYF
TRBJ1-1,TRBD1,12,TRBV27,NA,TGTGCCAGTCGAACAGGGGGCACTGAAGCTTTCTTT,CASRTGGTEAFF
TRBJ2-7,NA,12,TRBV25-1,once,TGTGCCAGCTCACCCAGGGGTTACGAGCAGTACTTC,CASSPRGYEQYF
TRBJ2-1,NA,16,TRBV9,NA,TGTGCCAGCAGCCCCTCCGCGGTCAGCTCCTACAATGAGCAGTTCTTC,CASSPSAVSSYNEQFF
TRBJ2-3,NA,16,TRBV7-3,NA,TGTGCCAGCAGCTTAAAGGGACACTCAAGCACAGATACGCAGTATTTT,CASSLKGHSSTDTQYF
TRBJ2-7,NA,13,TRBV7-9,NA,TGTGCCAGCAGCTCACAGGTAGCCCACGAGCAGTACTTC,CASSSQVAHEQYF
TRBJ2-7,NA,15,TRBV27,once,TGTGCCAGCAGTCCCCGGGCAGGGGGGTACTACGAGCAGTACTTC,CASSPRAGGYYEQYF
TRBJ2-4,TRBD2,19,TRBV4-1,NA,TGCGCCAGCAGCCAAGACGCGACTAGCGGGAGGATGGCCAAAAACATTCAGTACTTC,CASSQDATSGRMAKNIQYF
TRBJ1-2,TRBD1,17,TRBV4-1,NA,TGCGCCAGCAGCCTCGTAGAGACAGGGGCCGCTTCCTATGGCTACACCTTC,CASSLVETGAASYGYTF
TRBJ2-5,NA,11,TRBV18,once,TGTGCCAGCTCTTCGGGGGAGACCCAGTACTTC,CASSSGETQYF
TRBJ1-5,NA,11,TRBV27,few,TGTGCCACAACCACAGATCAGCCCCAGCATTTT,CATTTDQPQHF
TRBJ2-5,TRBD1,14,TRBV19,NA,TGTGCCAGTAGTTACTCAACAGGGGGAGAGACCCAGTACTTC,CASSYSTGGETQYF
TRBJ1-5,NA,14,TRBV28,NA,TGTGCCAGCAGGCCGGGACACCGCAATCAGCCCCAGCATTTT,CASRPGHRNQPQHF
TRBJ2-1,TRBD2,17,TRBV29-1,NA,TGCAGCGTCCGCACCGGGACTAGCGGGAGGGCCGACAATGAGCAGTTCTTC,CSVRTGTSGRADNEQFF
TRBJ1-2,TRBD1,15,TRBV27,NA,TGTGCCAGCAGGCCTCGGACAGGGCTGAACTATGGCTACACCTTC,CASRPRTGLNYGYTF
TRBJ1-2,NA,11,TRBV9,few,TGTGCCAGCAGCGTCCCGAGGGGCTACACCTTC,CASSVPRGYTF